A single sample gave rise to the 10 T cell receptor beta chains below, sequenced in a study of blood T cell repertoires in COVID-19. This table comes from immunoSEQ multiplex PCR, and its TCRdb copy is limited to in-frame clones, with some not included. The sample gives some 43,000 clones, about four fifths of which show up once; approximately 14% is in the top ten. Input material: peripheral blood. The receptors shown here come from a man aged 45-65 years with active or convalescent COVID-19.

V usage is TRBV9 and J usage is TRBJ2-2, with 8 positions matching TRBD2. The CDR3 totals 17 residues. Germline CDR1 SGDLS, CDR2 YYNGEE. V trimming: 0 bases; J trimming: 0 bases; junction bases outside the gene matches: 4. Here the CDR3 reads CASSVAGGTANTGELFF. The DNA of the CDR3 is TGTGCCAGCAGCGTAGCGGGGGGGACCGCGAACACCGGGGAGCTGTTTTTT.

The rearrangement links TRBV27 to TRBJ2-2; 13 nucleotides agree with TRBD2. The germline V gene has CDR1 MNHEY and CDR2 SMNVEV (reference sequence). The CDR3 has 18 amino acids. Trimming cost V 0 bases and J 7 bases; bases outside gene matches: 8. DNA of the CDR3: TGTGCCAGCAGTTTATCGACTAGCGGGGGGCCGGGGGACGGGGAGCTGTTTTTT. Residues: CASSLSTSGGPGDGELFF.

On this clone: Distinct nucleotide sequences in the sample also encode this CDR3. This rearrangement joins TRBV7-9 to TRBJ2-3; 7 nucleotides align to TRBD2. The CDR3 is made up of 14 amino acids. V dropped 5 bases and J dropped 1; count of bases not matched to a gene: 3. Germline lookup yields CDR1 SEHNR and CDR2 FQNEAQ (reference sequence). The CDR3 DNA is TGTGCCAGCAGCCCGAGCGGGGGCACAGATACGCAGTATTTT. Protein: CASSPSGGTDTQYF.

The rearrangement uses TRBV19 and TRBJ1-3; D not resolved. CDR3 size: 15 residues. V lost 5 bases and J lost 0, with 11 bases in between. Germline lookup yields CDR1 LNHDA and CDR2 SQIVND (reference sequence). The CDR3 loop reads CASSASHNSGNTIYF. CDR3 DNA sequence: TGTGCCAGTAGTGCCTCACACAACTCTGGAAACACCATATATTTT. Using reference TRBV19 and TRBJ1-3 for the parts outside the CDR3, the full variable domain is DGGITQSPKYLFRKEGQNVTLSCEQNLNHDAMYWYRQDPGQGLRLIYYSQIVNDFQKGDIAEGYSVSREKKESFPLTVTSAQKNPTAFYLCASSASHNSGNTIYFGEGSWLTVV.

The rearrangement uses TRBV27 and TRBJ1-2; 7 bases match TRBD1. CDR1 and CDR2 (germline): MNHEY, SMNVEV (reference sequence). The CDR3 has 14 amino acids. V lost 6 bases and J lost 3; bases outside the gene matches: 7. CDR3 coding DNA: TGTGCCAGCAGCCCAACGGGACAGCACTATGGCTACACCTTC. Translated, it gives CASSPTGQHYGYTF.

This clone was detected only once. V gene TRBV10-1 combines with J gene TRBJ1-2; TRBD1 is a possible D gene (5 bases). V was shortened by 6 bases and J by 2 bases, with 10 bases between the two germline ends. In germline, CDR1 is WNHNN, CDR2 SYGVQD (reference sequence). This CDR3 has 13 amino acids. Here the CDR3 DNA reads TGCGCCAGCAGCCACGACAGCAACTATGGCTACACCTTC. Translation gives CASSHDSNYGYTF.

CDR3 sequence reads: CASSLLVTEKKLFF. In DNA, the CDR3 is TGTGCCAGCAGCTTACTAGTGACAGAGAAAAAACTGTTTTTT. The J gene is TRBJ1-4, the V gene TRBV11-2; D might be TRBD1 (5 bases). The V gene's germline CDR1 is SGHAT and CDR2 FQNNGV. Trimming took off 2 bases at V and 9 bases at J, with 13 bases between the two ends. This CDR3 comprises 14 residues. Combining the CDR3 with reference TRBV11-2 and TRBJ1-4 gives the whole variable domain EAGVAQSPRYKIIEKRQSVAFWCNPISGHATLYWYQQILGQGPKLLIQFQNNGVVDDSQLPKDRFSAERLKGVDSTLKIQPAKLEDSAVYLCASSLLVTEKKLFFGSGTQLSVL.

CDR3 amino acids: CASSEPTEPNYGYTF. The CDR3, as DNA: TGCGCCAGCAGCGAACCAACGGAGCCAAACTATGGCTACACCTTC. The rearrangement joins TRBV5-1 to TRBJ1-2, with D uncertain. V gave up 4 bases and J gave up 2 bases, with 15 bases separating them. The CDR3 loop spans 15 amino acids. Germline V gene lookup returns CDR1 SGHRS and CDR2 YFSETQ.

This clone was counted a single time. V usage is TRBV7-9 and J usage is TRBJ1-4; 7 positions agree with TRBD1. The CDR3 covers 14 residues. The germline V gene encodes CDR1 SEHNR and CDR2 FQNEAQ (reference sequence). V trimming: 1 base; J trimming: 5 bases; junction bases outside the gene matches: 1. CDR3 sequence reads: CASSLVRGNEKLFF. Here the CDR3 DNA reads TGTGCCAGCAGCTTAGTCAGGGGGAATGAAAAACTGTTTTTT.

The V gene is TRBV4-1, the J gene TRBJ1-5, with 7 bases fitting TRBD1. Germline V gene data show CDR1 as MGHRA and CDR2 as YSYEKL. V gave up 0 bases and J gave up 5 bases; unmatched junction bases: 4. The CDR3 spans 15 residues. In DNA form, the CDR3 reads TGCGCCAGCAGCCAAGAGGCAGGGGGTCATCAGCCCCAGCATTTT. It codes for CASSQEAGGHQPQHF.